The rows below give T cell receptor beta chains drawn from one sample of a study of shared clonotypes between healthy human individuals. Here immunoSEQ multiplex PCR was the method, and the copy in TCRdb shows in-frame clones only, minus some. The sample lists about 1.1 million clones, about four fifths seen once, with about 0.52% in the top ten. The specimen sequenced was memory CD4+ T cells from PBMCs. All receptors derive from a man aged 18 to 35 in good health. Some clones in this sample may be carry-over from other donors' samples. Each CDR3 is given with its conserved first and last residue. The D gene is left open where the match is weak. Clone size is stated in some rows and not others, as once, few, many or a class when expanded.

TRBV7-9,TRBJ2-2,few,-,CASNPGGSGNTGELFF,TGTGCCAGCAACCCAGGGGGTAGCGGGAACACCGGGGAGCTGTTTTTT
TRBV11-2,TRBJ1-3,few,-,CASSPGQANTIYF,TGTGCCAGCAGCCCCGGACAAGCAAACACCATATATTTT
TRBV9,TRBJ2-3,-,-,CASSVDLGDTQYF,TGTGCCAGCAGCGTAGACTTGGGGGATACGCAGTATTTT
TRBV18,TRBJ2-3,-,-,CASSQRGSTDTQYF,TGTGCCAGCTCTCAAAGGGGTAGCACAGATACGCAGTATTTT
TRBV6-4,TRBJ2-3,-,-,CASSDSSGADTQYF,TGTGCCAGCAGTGATTCTAGTGGCGCAGATACGCAGTATTTT
TRBV5-4,TRBJ2-1,-,TRBD1,CASSLGQGSSYNEQFF,TGTGCCAGCAGCCTGGGACAGGGGAGCTCCTACAATGAGCAGTTCTTC
TRBV5-1,TRBJ2-1,-,-,CASSRNRDEQFF,TGCGCCAGCAGCCGTAACAGGGATGAGCAGTTCTTC
TRBV11-2,TRBJ2-1,-,TRBD2,CASSRRSSGTGSEQFF,TGTGCCAGCAGCCGAAGATCTAGCGGGACGGGGAGTGAGCAGTTCTTC
TRBV5-1,TRBJ2-7,-,-,CASTPGGGDPTEQYF,TGCGCCAGCACTCCCGGAGGCGGGGACCCTACGGAGCAGTACTTC
TRBV30,TRBJ2-1,-,-,CAWSPISNEQFF,TGTGCCTGGAGCCCCATATCAAATGAGCAGTTCTTC
TRBV4-3,TRBJ2-3,many,-,CASSPRATYTQYF,TGCGCCAGCAGCCCCCGGGCAACCTATACGCAGTATTTT
TRBV29-1,TRBJ2-6,-,-,CSVGEGAGANVLTF,TGCAGCGTTGGTGAAGGGGCTGGGGCCAACGTCCTGACTTTC
TRBV7-9,TRBJ1-4,-,TRBD1,CASSISQGQNEKLFF,TGTGCCAGCAGCATAAGCCAGGGACAGAATGAAAAACTGTTTTTT
TRBV5-1,TRBJ2-2,-,-,CASTLGHPRTGELFF,TGCGCCAGCACCCTGGGGCACCCCAGGACCGGGGAGCTGTTTTTT
TRBV5-6,TRBJ2-3,-,-,CASSPAGDSDTQYF,TGTGCCAGCAGCCCAGCCGGGGATTCAGATACGCAGTATTTT
TRBV6-5,TRBJ2-1,-,TRBD2,CASSEVAGLYEQFF,TGTGCCAGCAGTGAAGTAGCGGGATTATATGAGCAGTTCTTC
TRBV28,TRBJ2-1,-,TRBD2,CASSLLGSGRYNEQFF,TGTGCCAGCAGTTTACTTGGTAGCGGGAGATACAATGAGCAGTTCTTC
TRBV29-1,TRBJ1-4,-,-,CSVFPGGGGNEKLFF,TGCAGCGTTTTTCCCGGAGGAGGGGGTAATGAAAAACTGTTTTTT
TRBV11-3,TRBJ2-7,-,-,CASSLDPTGTPVGGRDF,TGTGCCAGCAGCTTAGATCCCACAGGCACTCCAGTGGGGGGAAGGGACTTC
TRBV28,TRBJ2-7,once,TRBD2,CASSFPGGSNYEQYF,TGTGCCAGCAGTTTCCCCGGGGGGTCCAACTACGAGCAGTACTTC
TRBV7-9,TRBJ1-3,-,-,CATLTPRNHSGNTIYF,TGTGCCACCCTTACCCCCAGGAACCACTCTGGAAACACCATATATTTT
TRBV2,TRBJ2-1,-,TRBD2,CASSGGASGYYNEQFF,TGTGCCAGCAGTGGCGGGGCTAGCGGATATTACAATGAGCAGTTCTTC
TRBV5-6,TRBJ1-5,once,TRBD1,CASSRNVAGGNQPQHF,TGTGCCAGCAGCAGGAACGTGGCAGGGGGGAATCAGCCCCAGCATTTT
TRBV5-4,TRBJ1-2,-,-,CASSSTTPNYGYTF,TGTGCCAGCAGTTCCACGACTCCTAACTATGGCTACACCTTC
TRBV2,TRBJ1-1,-,-,CASRIELKNTEAFF,TGTGCCAGCAGAATAGAATTAAAGAACACTGAAGCTTTCTTT
TRBV5-4,TRBJ2-5,-,-,CASSLPAETQYF,TGTGCCAGCAGCCTTCCCGCGGAGACCCAGTACTTC
TRBV10-3,TRBJ1-5,-,-,CAISESAGQNQPQHF,TGTGCCATCAGTGAGTCAGCGGGGCAAAATCAGCCCCAGCATTTT